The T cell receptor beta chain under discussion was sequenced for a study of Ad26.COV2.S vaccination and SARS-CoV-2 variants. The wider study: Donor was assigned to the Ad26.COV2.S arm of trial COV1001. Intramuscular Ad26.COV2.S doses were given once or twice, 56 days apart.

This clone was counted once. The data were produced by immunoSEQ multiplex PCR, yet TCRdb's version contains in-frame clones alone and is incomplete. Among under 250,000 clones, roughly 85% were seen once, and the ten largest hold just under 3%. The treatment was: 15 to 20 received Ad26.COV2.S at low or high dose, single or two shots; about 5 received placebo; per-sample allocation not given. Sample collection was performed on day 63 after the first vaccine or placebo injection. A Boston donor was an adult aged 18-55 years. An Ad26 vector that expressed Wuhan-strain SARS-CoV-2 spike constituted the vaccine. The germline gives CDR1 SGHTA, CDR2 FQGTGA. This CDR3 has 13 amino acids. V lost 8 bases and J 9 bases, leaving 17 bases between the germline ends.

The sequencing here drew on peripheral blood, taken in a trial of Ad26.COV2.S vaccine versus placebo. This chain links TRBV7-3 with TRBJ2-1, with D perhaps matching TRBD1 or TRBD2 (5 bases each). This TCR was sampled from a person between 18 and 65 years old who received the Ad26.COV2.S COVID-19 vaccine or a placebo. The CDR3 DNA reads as TGTGCCAGCCGCGCTGGGGTTGGGGGTGAGCAGTTCTTC. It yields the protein CASRAGVGGEQFF.